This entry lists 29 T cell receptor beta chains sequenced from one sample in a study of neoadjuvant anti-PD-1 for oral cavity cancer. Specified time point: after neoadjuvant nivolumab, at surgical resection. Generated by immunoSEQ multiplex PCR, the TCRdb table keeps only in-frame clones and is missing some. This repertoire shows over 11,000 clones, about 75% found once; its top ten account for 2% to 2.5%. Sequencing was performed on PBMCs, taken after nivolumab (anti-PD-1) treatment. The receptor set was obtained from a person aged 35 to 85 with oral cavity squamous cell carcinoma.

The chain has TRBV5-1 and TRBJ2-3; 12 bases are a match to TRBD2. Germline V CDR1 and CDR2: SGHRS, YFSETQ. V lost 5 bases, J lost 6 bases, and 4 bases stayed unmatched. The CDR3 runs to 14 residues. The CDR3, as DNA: TGCGCCAGCAGTGGACTAGCGGGGAGGGATACGCAGTATTTT. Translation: CASSGLAGRDTQYF. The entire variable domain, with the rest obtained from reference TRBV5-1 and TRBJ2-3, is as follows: KAGVTQTPRYLIKTRGQQVTLSCSPISGHRSVSWYQQTPGQGLQFLFEYFSETQRNKGNFPGRFSGRQFSNSRSEMNVSTLELGDSALYLCASSGLAGRDTQYFGPGTRLTVL.

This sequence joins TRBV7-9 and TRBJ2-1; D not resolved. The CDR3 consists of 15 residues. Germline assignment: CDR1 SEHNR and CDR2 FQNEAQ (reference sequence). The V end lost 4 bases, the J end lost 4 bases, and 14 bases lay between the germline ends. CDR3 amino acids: CASSSRLASYNEQFF. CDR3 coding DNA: TGTGCCAGCAGCTCCCGTTTGGCCAGTTACAATGAGCAGTTCTTC.

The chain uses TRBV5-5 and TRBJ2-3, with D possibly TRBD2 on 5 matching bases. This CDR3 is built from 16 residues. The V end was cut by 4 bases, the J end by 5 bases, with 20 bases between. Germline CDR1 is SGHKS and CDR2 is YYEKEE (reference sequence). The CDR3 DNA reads TGTGCCAGCAGCGACGTTCAGTGGGCAGGAGGAGATACGCAGTATTTT. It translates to CASSDVQWAGGDTQYF.

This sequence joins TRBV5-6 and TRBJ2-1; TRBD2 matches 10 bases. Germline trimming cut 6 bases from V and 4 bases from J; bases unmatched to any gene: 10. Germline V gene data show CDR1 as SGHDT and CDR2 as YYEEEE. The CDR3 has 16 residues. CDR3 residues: CASTNPTSGVYNEQFF. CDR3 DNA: TGTGCCAGCACCAACCCTACTAGCGGGGTGTACAATGAGCAGTTCTTC.

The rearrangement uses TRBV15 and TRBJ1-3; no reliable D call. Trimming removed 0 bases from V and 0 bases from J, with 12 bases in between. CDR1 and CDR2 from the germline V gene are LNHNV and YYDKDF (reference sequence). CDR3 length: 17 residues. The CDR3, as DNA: TGTGCCACCAGCAGAGACGACATCCATTACTCTGGAAACACCATATATTTT. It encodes CATSRDDIHYSGNTIYF.

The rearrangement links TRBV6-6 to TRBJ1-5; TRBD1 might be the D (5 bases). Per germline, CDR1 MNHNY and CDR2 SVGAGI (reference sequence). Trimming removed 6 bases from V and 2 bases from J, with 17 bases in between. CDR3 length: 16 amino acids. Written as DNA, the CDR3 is TGTGCCAGCAGATGGAGGGGAAGTACGCGCAATCAGCCCCAGCATTTT. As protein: CASRWRGSTRNQPQHF.

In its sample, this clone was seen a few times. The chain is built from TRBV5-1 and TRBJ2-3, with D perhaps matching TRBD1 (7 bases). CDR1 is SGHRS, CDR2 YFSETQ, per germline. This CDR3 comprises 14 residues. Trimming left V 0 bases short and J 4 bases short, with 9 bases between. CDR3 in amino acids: CASSLGRGADTQYF. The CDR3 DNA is TGCGCCAGCAGCTTGGGCAGGGGGGCAGATACGCAGTATTTT.

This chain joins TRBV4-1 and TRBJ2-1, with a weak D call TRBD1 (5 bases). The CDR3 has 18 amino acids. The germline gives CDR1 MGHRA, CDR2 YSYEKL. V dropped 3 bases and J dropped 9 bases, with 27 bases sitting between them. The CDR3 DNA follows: TGCGCCAGCAGCCAGGGGCCCCGCTCGTTAACCCCGAAGCGTGAGCAGTTCTTC. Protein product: CASSQGPRSLTPKREQFF.

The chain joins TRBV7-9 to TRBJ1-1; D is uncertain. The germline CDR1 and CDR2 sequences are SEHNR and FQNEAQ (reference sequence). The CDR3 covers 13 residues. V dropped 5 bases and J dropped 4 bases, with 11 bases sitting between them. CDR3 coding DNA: TGTGCCAGCAGCCCAGCGGGCTCCACTGAAGCTTTCTTT. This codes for CASSPAGSTEAFF.

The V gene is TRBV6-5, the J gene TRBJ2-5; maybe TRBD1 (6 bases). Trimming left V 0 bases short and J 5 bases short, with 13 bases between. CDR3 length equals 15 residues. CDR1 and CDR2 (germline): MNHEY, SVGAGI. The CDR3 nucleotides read TGTGCCAGCAGTTACTCACAGGGTACAGGCGAGACCCAGTACTTC. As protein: CASSYSQGTGETQYF.

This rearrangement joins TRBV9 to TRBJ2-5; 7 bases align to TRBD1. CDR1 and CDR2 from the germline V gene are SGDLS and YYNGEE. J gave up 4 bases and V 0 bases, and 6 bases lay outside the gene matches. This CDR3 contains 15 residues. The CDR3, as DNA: TGTGCCAGCAGCGTAGTACAGGGGAGAGGAGAGACCCAGTACTTC. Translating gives CASSVVQGRGETQYF.

Here the CDR3 reads CASSTGGHGYGYTF. CDR3 sequence (DNA): TGTGCCAGTAGCACCGGAGGGCACGGCTATGGCTACACCTTC. The chain couples TRBV19 to TRBJ1-2; the D is unclear. CDR3 size: 14 residues. The germline gives CDR1 LNHDA, CDR2 SQIVND (reference sequence). Between the trimmed V and J ends, which lost 6 bases and 4 bases, there was a span of 15 bases.

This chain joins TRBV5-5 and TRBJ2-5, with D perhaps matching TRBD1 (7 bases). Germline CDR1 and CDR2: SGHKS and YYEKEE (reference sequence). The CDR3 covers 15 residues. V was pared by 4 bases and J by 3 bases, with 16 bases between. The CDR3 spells CASSQQGWREETQYF. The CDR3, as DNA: TGTGCCAGCAGCCAACAGGGGTGGAGGGAAGAGACCCAGTACTTC. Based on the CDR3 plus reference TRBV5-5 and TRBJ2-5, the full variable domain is DAGVTQSPTHLIKTRGQQVTLRCSPISGHKSVSWYQQVLGQGPQFIFQYYEKEERGRGNFPDRFSARQFPNYSSELNVNALLLGDSALYLCASSQQGWREETQYFGPGTRLLVL.

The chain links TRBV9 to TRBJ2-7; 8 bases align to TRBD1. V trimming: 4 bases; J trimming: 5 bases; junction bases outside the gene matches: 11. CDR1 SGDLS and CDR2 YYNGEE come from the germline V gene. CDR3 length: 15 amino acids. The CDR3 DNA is TGTGCCAGCAGCCTCGGGACAGGTCGGTACCACGAGCAGTACTTC. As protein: CASSLGTGRYHEQYF.

CDR3 loop: CASSRGAVTDTQYF. The CDR3 DNA follows: TGTGCCAGTAGTCGGGGGGCGGTCACAGATACGCAGTATTTT. The genes are TRBV19 and TRBJ2-3, with D possibly TRBD2 on 7 matching bases. This CDR3 spans 14 amino acids. The germline V gene has CDR1 LNHDA and CDR2 SQIVND (reference sequence). Trimming stripped 5 bases from V and 2 bases from J, with 11 bases between.

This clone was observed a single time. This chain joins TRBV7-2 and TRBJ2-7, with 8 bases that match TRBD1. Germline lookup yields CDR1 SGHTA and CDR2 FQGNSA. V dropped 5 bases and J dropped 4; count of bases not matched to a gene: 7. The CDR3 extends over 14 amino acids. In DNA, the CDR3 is TGTGCCAGCAGCCGCGGACAGGGAATTTACGAGCAGTACTTC. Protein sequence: CASSRGQGIYEQYF.

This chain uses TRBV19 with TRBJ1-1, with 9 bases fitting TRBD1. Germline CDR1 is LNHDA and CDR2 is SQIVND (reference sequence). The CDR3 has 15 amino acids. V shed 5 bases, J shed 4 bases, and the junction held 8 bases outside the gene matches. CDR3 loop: CASSGPGQGGTEAFF. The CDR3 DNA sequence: TGTGCCAGTAGTGGGCCGGGACAGGGAGGCACTGAAGCTTTCTTT.

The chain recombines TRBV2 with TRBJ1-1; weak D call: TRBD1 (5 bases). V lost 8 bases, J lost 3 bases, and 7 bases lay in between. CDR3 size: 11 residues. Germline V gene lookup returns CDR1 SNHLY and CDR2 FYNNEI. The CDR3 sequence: CASSGYTEAFF. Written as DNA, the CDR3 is TGTGCCAGCTCAGGGTACACTGAAGCTTTCTTT.

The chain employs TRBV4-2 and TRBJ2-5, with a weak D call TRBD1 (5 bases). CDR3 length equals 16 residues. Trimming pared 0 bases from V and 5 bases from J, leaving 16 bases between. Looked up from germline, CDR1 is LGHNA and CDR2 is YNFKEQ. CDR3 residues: CASSQDLGTQGETQYF. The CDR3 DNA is TGTGCCAGCAGCCAAGATTTGGGAACCCAGGGCGAGACCCAGTACTTC.

The CDR3 nucleotides are TGTGCCAGCAGTTCTTGGGGACCACGCGAGCAGTACTTC. Protein: CASSSWGPREQYF. The chain recombines TRBV28 with TRBJ2-7, with D perhaps assigned TRBD1 or TRBD2 (5 bases each). V lost 4 bases, J lost 6 bases, and 13 bases lay in between. The CDR3 runs 13 residues. Germline V lookup: CDR1 MDHEN, CDR2 SYDVKM.

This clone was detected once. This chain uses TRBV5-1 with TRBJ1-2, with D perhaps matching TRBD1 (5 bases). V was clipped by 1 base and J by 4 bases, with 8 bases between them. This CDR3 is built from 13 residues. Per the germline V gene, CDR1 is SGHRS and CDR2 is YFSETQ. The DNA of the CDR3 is TGCGCCAGCAGCTTGCTCGGGGCCTATGGCTACACCTTC. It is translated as CASSLLGAYGYTF.

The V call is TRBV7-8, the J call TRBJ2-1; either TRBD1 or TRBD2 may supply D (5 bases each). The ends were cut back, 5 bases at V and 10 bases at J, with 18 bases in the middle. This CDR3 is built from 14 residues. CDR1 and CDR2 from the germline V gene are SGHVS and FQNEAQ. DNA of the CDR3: TGTGCCAGCAGCCCGGGACGGTTTACTGGGGAGCAGTTCTTC. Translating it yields CASSPGRFTGEQFF.

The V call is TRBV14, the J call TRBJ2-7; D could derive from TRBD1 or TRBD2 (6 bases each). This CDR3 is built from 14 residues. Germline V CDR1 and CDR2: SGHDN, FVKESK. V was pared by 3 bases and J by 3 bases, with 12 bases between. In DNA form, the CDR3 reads TGTGCCAGCAGCCATATCAGGGGAGGCTACGAGCAGTACTTC. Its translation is CASSHIRGGYEQYF.

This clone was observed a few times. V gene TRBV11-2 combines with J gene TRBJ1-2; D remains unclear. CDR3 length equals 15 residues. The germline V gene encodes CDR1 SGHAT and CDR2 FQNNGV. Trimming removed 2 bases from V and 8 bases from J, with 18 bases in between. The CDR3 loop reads CASSLQHGPGRGYTF. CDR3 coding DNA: TGTGCCAGCAGCTTACAACATGGACCCGGGCGAGGCTACACCTTC.

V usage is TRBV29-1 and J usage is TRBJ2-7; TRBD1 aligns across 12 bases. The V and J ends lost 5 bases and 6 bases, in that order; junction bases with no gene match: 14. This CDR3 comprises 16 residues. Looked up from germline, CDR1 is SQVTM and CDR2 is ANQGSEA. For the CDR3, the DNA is TGCAGCGTTTCGACGCCCCCGGGACAGGGGGCGGTCGAGCAGTACTTC. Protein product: CSVSTPPGQGAVEQYF.

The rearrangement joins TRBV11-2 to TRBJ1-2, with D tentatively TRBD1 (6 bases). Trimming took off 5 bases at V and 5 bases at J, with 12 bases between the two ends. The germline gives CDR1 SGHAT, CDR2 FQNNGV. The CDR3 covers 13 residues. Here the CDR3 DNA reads TGTGCCAGCAGCCAGGGGACGGAATATGGCTACACCTTC. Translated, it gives CASSQGTEYGYTF.

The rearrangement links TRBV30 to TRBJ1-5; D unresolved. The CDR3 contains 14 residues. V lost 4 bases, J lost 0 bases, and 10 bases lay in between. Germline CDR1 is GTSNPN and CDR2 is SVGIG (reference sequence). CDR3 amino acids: CAWNGVNSNQPQHF. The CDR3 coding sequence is TGTGCCTGGAATGGGGTGAATAGCAATCAGCCCCAGCATTTT. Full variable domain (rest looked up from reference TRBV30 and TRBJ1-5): SQTIHQWPATLVQPVGSPLSLECTVEGTSNPNLYWYRQAAGRGLQLLFYSVGIGQISSEVPQNLSASRPQDRQFILSSKKLLLSDSGFYLCAWNGVNSNQPQHFGDGTRLSIL.

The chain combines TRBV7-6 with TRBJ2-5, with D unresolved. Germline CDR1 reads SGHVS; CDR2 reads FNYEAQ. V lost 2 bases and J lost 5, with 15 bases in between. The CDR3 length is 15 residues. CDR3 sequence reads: CASSLTIGVRETQYF. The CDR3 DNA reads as TGTGCCAGCAGCTTAACGATTGGGGTGAGGGAGACCCAGTACTTC.

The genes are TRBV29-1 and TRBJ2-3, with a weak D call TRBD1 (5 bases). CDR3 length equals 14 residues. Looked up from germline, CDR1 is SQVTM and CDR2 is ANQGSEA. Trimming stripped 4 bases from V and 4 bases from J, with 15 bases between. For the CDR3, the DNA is TGCAGCGTTGGTGCAGGGCCGATCTCAGATACGCAGTATTTT. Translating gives CSVGAGPISDTQYF.